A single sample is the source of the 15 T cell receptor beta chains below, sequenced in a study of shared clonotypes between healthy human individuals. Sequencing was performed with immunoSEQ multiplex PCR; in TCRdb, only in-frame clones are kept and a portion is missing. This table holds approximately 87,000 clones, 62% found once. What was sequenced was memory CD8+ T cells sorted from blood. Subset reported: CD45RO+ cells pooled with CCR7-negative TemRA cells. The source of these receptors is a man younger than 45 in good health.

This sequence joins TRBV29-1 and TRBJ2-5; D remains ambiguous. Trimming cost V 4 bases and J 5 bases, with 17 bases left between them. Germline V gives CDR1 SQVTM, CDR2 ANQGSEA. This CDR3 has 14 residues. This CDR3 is CSVAPDLVGETQYF. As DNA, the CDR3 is TGCAGCGTTGCCCCCGATTTGGTGGGGGAGACCCAGTACTTC.

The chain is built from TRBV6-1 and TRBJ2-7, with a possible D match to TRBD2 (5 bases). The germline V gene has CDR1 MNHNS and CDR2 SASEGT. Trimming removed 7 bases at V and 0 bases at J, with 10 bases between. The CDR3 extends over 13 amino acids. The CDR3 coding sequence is TGTGCCAGCACCACCCGGGGCTCCTACGAGCAGTACTTC. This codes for CASTTRGSYEQYF.

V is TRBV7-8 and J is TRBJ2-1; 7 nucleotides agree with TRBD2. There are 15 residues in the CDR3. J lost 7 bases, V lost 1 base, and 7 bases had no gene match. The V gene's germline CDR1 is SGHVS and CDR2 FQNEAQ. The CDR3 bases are TGTGCCAGCAGCTTAGTCGAATACGGGGGGAATGAGCAGTTCTTC. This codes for CASSLVEYGGNEQFF.

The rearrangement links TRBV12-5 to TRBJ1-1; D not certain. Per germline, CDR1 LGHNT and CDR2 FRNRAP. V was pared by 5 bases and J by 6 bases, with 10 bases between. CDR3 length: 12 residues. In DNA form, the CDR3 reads TGTGCTAGTGGTGCCCGGGCAGCTGAAGCTTTCTTT. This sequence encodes CASGARAAEAFF.

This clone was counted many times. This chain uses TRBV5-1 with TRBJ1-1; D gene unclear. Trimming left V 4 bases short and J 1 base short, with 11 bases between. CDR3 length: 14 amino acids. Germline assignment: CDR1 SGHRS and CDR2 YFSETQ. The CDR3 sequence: CASSTLGPNTEAFF. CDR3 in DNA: TGCGCCAGCAGCACCCTAGGTCCGAACACTGAAGCTTTCTTT.

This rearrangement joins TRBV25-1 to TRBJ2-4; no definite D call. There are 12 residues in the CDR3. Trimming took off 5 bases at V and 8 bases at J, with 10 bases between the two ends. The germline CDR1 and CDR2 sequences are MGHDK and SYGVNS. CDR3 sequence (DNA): TGTGCCAGCAGTTGGCAAGGGCACATTCAGTACTTC. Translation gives CASSWQGHIQYF. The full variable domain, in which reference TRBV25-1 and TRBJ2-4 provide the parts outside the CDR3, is EADIYQTPRYLVIGTGKKITLECSQTMGHDKMYWYQQDPGMELHLIHYSYGVNSTEKGDLSSESTVSRIRTEHFPLTLESARPSHTSQYLCASSWQGHIQYFGAGTRLSVL.

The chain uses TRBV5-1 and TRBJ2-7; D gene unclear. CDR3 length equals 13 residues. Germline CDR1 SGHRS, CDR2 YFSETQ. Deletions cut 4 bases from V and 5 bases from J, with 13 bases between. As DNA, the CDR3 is TGCGCCAGCAGCCCCACTCCGGTCGACGAGCAGTACTTC. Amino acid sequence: CASSPTPVDEQYF.

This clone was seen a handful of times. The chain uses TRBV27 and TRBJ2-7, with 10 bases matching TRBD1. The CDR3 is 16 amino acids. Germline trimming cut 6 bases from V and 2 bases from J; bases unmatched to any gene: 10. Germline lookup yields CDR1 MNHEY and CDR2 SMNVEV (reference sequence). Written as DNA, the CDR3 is TGTGCCAGCAGCGAACAAGTTGGACAGGGGGCCTACGAGCAGTACTTC. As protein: CASSEQVGQGAYEQYF.

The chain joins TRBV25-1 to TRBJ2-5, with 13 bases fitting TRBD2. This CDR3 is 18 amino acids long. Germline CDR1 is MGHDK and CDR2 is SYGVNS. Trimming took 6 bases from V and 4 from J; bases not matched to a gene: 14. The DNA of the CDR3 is TGTGCCAGCAGGGAACGTTCCCCGGGGACTAGCGGGATAGAGACCCAGTACTTC. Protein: CASRERSPGTSGIETQYF.

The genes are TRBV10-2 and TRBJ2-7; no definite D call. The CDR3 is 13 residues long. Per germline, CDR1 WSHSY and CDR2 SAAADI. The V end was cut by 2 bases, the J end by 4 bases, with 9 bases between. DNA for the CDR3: TGCGCCAGCAGTGAGAACTCCCCTTACGAGCAGTACTTC. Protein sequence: CASSENSPYEQYF.

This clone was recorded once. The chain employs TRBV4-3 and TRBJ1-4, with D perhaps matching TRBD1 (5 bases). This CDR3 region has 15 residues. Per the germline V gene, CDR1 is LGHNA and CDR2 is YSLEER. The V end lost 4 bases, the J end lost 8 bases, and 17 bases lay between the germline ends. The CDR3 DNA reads TGCGCCAGCAGCCTCTATCTGGGGGGTGGGGAAAAACTGTTTTTT. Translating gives CASSLYLGGGEKLFF.

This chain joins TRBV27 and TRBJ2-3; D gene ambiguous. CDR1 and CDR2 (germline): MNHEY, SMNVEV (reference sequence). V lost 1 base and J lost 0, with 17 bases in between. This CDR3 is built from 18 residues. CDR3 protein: CASSLLGRKLYSTDTQYF. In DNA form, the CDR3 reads TGTGCCAGCAGTTTATTGGGCAGAAAACTTTATAGCACAGATACGCAGTATTTT.

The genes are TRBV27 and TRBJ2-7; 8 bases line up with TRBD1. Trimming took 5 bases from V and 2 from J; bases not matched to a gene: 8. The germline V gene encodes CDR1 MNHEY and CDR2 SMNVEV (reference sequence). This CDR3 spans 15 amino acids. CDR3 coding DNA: TGTGCCAGCAGTGCCGGACAGGGTAGGACCTACGAGCAGTACTTC. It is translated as CASSAGQGRTYEQYF.

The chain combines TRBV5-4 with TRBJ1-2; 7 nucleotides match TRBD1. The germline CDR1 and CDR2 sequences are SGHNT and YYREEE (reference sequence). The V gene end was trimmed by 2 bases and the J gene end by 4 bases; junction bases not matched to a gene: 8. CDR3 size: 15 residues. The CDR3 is CASSFPPGQIYGYTF. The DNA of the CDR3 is TGTGCCAGCAGCTTCCCGCCGGGACAGATCTATGGCTACACCTTC.

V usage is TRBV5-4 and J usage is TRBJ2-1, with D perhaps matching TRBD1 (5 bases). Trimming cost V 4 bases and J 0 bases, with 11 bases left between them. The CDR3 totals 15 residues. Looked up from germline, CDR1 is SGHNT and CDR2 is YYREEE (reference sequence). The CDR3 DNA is TGTGCCAGCAGCCTCACAGGAGCCTCCTACAATGAGCAGTTCTTC. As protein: CASSLTGASYNEQFF.